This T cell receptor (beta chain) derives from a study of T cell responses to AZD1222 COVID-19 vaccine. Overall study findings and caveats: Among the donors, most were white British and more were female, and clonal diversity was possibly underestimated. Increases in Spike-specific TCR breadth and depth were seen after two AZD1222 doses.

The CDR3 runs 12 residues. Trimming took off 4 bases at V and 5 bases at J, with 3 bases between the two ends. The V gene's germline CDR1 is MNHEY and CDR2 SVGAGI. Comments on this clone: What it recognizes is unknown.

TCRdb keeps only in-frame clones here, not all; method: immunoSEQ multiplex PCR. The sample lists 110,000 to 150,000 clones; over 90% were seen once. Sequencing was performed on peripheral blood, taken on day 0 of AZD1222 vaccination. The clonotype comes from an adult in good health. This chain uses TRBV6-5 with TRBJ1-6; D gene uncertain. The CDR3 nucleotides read TGTGCCAGCAGTTCGAATAATTCACCCCTCCACTTT. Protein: CASSSNNSPLHF.